This entry is about one T cell receptor beta chain. Its antigen is unknown. This specimen comes from a study of spatial heterogeneity in lung cancer. Study information: Untreated early-stage non-small cell lung cancer patients, around 72 in total, were the donors. Follow-up PBMC samples were sequenced when available, at a median of roughly 25 months after resection. The study, taken as a whole, reports: Compared with follow-up, resection was when ubiquitous expanded tumor TCRs appeared in blood more.

The time point is: blood at routine non-recurrence follow-up after resection. No cells were sorted before sequencing. The whole RNA sequenced was extracted from tumor, nontumor lung or frozen PBMC. With 3 bases clipped from V and 3 bases from J, the junction kept 5 bases outside the gene matches. The CDR3 runs 15 residues. Each TCR cDNA molecule bore a unique molecular identifier. From the 5' RACE reads, TCRdb called clonotypes with MiXCR, one entry per CDR3 protein. The data hold about 30,000 distinct CDR3 sequences, with roughly 5.5% observed a single time. The genes are TRBV12-3 or TRBV12-4 and TRBJ2-1; 7 positions agree with TRBD2. Here the sequenced sample was PBMCs, taken at follow-up. The receptor comes from a male donor with early-stage non-small cell lung cancer. CDR3 residues: CASSFGGGNYNEQFF. The CDR3 coding sequence is TGTGCCAGCAGTTTCGGCGGGGGAAACTACAATGAGCAGTTCTTC.